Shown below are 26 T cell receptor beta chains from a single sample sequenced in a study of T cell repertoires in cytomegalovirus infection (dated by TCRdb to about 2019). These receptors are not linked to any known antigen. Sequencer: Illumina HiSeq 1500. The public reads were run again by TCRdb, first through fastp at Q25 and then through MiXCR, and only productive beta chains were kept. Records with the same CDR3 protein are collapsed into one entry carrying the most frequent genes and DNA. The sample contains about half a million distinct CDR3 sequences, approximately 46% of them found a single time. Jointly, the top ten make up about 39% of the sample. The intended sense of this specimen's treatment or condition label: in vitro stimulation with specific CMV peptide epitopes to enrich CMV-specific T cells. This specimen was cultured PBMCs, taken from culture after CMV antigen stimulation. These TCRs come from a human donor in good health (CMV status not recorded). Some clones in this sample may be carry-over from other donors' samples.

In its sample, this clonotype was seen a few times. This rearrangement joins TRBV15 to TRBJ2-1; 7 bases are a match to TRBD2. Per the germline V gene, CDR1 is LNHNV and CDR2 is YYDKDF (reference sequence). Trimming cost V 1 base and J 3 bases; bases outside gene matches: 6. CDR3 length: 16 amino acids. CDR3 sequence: CATSRVGGISYNEQFF. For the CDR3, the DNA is TGTGCCACCAGCAGAGTGGGGGGGATCAGCTACAATGAGCAGTTCTTC.

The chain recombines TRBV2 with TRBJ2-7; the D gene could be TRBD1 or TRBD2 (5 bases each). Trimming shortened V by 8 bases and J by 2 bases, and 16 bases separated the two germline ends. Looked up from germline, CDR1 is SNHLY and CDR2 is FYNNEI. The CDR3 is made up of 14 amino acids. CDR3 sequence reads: CASGDRDGTYEQYF. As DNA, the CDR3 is TGTGCCAGCGGAGACCGGGACGGTACCTACGAGCAGTACTTC.

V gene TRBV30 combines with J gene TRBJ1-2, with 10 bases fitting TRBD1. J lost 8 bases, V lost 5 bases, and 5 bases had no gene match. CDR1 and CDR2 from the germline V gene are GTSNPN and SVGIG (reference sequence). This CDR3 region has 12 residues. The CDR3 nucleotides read TGTGCCTGGGACAGGGGGCAAGGGGGCTACACCTTC. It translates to CAWDRGQGGYTF.

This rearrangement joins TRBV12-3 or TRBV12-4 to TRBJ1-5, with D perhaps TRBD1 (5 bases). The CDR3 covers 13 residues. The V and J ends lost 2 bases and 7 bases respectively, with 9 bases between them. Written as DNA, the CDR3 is TGTGCCAGCAGTTTATCAGGGTTACAGCCCCAGCATTTT. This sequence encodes CASSLSGLQPQHF.

CDR3: CASNRGPGHTEAFF. The CDR3 region has the DNA TGTGCCAGCAATAGGGGTCCGGGCCACACTGAAGCTTTCTTT. The chain combines TRBV6-5 with TRBJ1-1; possibly TRBD1 for D (5 bases). Germline V gives CDR1 MNHEY, CDR2 SVGAGI. The CDR3 runs to 14 residues. Trimming cost V 7 bases and J 3 bases, with 15 bases left between them.

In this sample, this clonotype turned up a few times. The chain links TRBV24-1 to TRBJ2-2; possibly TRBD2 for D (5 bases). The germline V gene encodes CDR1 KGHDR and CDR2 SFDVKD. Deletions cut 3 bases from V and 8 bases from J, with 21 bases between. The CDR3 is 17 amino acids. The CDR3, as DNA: TGTGCCACCAGTGATGCCCCCCCGGAGGCAGAACCGGGGGAGCTGTTTTTT. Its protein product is CATSDAPPEAEPGELFF.

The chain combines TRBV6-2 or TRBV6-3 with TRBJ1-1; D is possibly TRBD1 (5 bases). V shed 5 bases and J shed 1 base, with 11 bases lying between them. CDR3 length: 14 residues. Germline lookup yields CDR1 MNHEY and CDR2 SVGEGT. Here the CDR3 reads CASSQTQGNTEAFF. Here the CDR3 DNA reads TGTGCCAGCAGTCAGACTCAGGGGAACACTGAAGCTTTCTTT.

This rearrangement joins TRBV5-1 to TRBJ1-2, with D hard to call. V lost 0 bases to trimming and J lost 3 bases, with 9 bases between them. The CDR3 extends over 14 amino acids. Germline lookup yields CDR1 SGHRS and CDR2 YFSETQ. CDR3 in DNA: TGCGCCAGCAGCTTGGCCCCCGGGGACTATGGCTACACCTTC. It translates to CASSLAPGDYGYTF.

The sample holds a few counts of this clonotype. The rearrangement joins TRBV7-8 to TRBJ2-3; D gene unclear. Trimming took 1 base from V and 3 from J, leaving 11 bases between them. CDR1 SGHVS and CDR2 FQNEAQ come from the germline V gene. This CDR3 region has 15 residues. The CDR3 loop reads CASSLDRWGTDTQYF. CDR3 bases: TGTGCCAGCAGCTTAGATAGGTGGGGAACAGATACGCAGTATTTT.

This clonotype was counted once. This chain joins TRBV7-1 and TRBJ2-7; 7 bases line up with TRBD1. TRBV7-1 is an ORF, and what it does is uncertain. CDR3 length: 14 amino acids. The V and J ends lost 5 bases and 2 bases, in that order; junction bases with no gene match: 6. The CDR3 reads CASSKTGQAYEQYF. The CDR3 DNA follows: TGTGCCAGCAGCAAGACAGGGCAAGCCTACGAGCAGTACTTC.

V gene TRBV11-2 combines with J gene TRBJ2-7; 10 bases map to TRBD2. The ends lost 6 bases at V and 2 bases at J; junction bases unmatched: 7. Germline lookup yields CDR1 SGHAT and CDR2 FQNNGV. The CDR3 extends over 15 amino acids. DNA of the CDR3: TGTGCCAGCAGGTCACTAGCGGGGTCTACCTACGAGCAGTACTTC. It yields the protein CASRSLAGSTYEQYF.

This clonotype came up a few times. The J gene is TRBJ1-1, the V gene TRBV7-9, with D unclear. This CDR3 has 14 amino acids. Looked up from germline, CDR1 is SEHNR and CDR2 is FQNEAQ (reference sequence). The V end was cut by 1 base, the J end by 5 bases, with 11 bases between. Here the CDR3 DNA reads TGTGCCAGCAGCTTAGACCTGGCGCGGACTGAAGCTTTCTTT. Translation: CASSLDLARTEAFF.

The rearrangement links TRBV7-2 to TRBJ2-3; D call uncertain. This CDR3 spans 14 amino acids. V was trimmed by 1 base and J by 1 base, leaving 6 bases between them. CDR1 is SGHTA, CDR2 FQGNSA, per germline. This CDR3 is CASSLDFGTDTQYF. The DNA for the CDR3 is TGTGCCAGCAGCTTAGATTTCGGCACAGATACGCAGTATTTT.

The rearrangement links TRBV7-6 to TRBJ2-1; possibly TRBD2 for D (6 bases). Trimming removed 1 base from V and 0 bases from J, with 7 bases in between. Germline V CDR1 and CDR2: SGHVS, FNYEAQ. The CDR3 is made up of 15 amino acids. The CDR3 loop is CASSLGTNSYNEQFF. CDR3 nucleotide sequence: TGTGCCAGCAGCTTAGGGACTAACTCCTACAATGAGCAGTTCTTC. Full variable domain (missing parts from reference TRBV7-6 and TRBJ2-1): GAGVSQSPRYKVTKRGQDVALRCDPISGHVSLYWYRQALGQGPEFLTYFNYEAQQDKSGLPNDRFSAERPEGSISTLTIQRTEQRDSAMYRCASSLGTNSYNEQFFGPGTRLTVL.

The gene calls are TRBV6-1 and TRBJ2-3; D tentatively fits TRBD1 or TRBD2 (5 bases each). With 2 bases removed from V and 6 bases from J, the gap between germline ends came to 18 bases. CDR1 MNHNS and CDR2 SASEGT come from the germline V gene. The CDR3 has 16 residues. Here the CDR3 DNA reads TGTGCCAGCAGTGAAATCGTGGGGACCGGGGTCGATACGCAGTATTTT. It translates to CASSEIVGTGVDTQYF.

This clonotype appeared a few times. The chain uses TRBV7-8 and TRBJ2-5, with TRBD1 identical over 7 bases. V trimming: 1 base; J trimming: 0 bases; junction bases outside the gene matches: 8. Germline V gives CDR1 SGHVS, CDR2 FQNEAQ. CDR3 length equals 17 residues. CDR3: CASSLGKTGMYQETQYF. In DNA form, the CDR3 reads TGTGCCAGCAGCTTAGGGAAGACAGGGATGTACCAAGAGACCCAGTACTTC.

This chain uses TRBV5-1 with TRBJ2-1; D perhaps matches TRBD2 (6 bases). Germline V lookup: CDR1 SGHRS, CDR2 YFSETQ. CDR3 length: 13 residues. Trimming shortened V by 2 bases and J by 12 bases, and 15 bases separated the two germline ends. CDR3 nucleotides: TGCGCCAGCAGCTTAAGGTGGGACTTTCTGCAGTTCTTC. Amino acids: CASSLRWDFLQFF.

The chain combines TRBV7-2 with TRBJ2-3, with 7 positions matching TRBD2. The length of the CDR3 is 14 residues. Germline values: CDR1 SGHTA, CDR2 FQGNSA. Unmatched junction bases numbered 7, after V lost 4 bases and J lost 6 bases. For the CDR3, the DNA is TGTGCCAGCAGCTATACCGGGGGGAGTGATACGCAGTATTTT. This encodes CASSYTGGSDTQYF.

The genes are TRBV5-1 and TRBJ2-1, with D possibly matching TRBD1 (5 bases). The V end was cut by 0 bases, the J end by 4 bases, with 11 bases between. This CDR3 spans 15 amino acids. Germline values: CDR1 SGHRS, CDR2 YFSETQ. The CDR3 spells CASSLDRSAYNEQFF. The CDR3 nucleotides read TGCGCCAGCAGCTTGGACAGGTCGGCATACAATGAGCAGTTCTTC.

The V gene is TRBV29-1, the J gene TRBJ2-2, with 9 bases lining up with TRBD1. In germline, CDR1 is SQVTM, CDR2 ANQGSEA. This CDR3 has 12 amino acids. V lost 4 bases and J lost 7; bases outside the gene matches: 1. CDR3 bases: TGCAGCGTTGGACAGGGGGTCGGGGAGCTGTTTTTT. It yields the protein CSVGQGVGELFF.

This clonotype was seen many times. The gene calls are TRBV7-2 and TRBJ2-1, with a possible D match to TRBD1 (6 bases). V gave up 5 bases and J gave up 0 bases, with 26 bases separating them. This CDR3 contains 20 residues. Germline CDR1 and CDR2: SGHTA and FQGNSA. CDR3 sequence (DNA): TGTGCCAGCAGCCCAGCGAGTGGCAGGGGCTACTTTGGCTCCTACAATGAGCAGTTCTTC. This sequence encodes CASSPASGRGYFGSYNEQFF.

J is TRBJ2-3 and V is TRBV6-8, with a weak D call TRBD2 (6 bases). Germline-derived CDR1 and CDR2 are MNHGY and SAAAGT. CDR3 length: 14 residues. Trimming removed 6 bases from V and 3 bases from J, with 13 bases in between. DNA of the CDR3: TGTGCCAGCAGCCTCCGACTAGTGACAGATACGCAGTATTTT. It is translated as CASSLRLVTDTQYF.

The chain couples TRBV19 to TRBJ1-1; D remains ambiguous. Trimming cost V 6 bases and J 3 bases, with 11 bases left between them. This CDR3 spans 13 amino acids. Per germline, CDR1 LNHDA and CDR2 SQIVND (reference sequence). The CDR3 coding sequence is TGTGCCAGTAGCGGATCCGGGGACACTGAAGCTTTCTTT. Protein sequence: CASSGSGDTEAFF.

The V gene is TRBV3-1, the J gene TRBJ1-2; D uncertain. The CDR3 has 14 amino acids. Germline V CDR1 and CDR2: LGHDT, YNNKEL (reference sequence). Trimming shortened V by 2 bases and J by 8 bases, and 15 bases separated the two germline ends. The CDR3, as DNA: TGTGCCAGCAGCCAAAGTAATTCACTCCGGGGCTACACCTTC. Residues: CASSQSNSLRGYTF. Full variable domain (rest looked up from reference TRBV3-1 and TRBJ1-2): DTAVSQTPKYLVTQMGNDKSIKCEQNLGHDTMYWYKQDSKKFLKIMFSYNNKELIINETVPNRFSPKSPDKAHLNLHINSLELGDSAVYFCASSQSNSLRGYTFGSGTRLTVV.

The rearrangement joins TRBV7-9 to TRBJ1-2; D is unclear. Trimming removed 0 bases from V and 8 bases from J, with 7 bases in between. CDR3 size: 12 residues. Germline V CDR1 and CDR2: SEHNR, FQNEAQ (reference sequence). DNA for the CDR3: TGTGCCAGCAGCTTAGCGAGGGAAGGCTACACCTTC. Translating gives CASSLAREGYTF.

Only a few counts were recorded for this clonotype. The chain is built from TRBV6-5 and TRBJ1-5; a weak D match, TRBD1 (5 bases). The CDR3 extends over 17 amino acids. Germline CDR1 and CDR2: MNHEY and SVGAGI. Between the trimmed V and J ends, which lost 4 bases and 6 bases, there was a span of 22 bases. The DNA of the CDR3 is TGTGCCAGCAGTTCCACCCTGGGGGACCGGGGGGGTCAGCCCCAGCATTTT. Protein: CASSSTLGDRGGQPQHF.